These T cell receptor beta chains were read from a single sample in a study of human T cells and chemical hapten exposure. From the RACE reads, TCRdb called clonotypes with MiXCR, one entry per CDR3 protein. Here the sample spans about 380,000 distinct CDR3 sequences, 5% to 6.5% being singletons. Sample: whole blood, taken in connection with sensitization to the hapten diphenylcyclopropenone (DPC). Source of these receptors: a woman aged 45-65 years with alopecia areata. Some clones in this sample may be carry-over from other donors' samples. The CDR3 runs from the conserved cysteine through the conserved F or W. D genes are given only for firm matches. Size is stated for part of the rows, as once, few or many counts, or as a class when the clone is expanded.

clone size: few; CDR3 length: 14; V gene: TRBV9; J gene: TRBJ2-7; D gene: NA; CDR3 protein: CASSVGPGTLEQYF; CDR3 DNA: TGTGCCAGCAGCGTCGGCCCAGGTACGCTCGAGCAGTACTTC
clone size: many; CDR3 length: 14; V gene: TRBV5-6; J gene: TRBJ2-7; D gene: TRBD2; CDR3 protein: CASSLRGDSYEQYF; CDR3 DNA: TGTGCCAGCAGCTTACGGGGGGACTCCTACGAGCAGTACTTC
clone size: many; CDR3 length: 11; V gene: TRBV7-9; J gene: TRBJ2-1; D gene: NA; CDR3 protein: CASSLARRWFF; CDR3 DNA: TGTGCCAGCAGCTTAGCGAGAAGGTGGTTCTTC
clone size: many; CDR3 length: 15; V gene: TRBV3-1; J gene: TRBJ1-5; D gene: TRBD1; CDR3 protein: CASSQGDRGHQPQHF; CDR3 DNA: TGTGCCAGCAGCCAAGGCGACAGGGGGCATCAGCCCCAGCATTTT
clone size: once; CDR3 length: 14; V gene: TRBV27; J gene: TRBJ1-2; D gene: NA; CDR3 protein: CASSTYDRIYGYTF; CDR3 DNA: TGTGCCAGCAGTACCTACGACAGAATCTATGGCTACACCTTC
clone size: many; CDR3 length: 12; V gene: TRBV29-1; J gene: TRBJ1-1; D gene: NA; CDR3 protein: CSVPALNTEAFF; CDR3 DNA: TGCAGCGTTCCGGCCCTGAACACTGAAGCTTTCTTT
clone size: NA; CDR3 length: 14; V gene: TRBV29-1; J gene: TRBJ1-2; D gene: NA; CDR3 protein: CSVGPKAGNYGYTF; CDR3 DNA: TGCAGCGTTGGGCCCAAGGCGGGGAACTATGGCTACACCTTC
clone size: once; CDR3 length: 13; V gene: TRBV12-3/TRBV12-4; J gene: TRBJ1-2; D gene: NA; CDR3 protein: CASTALEAGGYTF; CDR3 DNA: TGTGCCAGCACCGCCTTGGAGGCCGGGGGCTACACCTTC
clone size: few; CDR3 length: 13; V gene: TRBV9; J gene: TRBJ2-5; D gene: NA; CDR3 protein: CASSVGLVETQYF; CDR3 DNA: TGTGCCAGCAGCGTAGGGCTAGTGGAGACCCAGTACTTC
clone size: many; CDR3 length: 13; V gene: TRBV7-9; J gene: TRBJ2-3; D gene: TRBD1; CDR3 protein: CASADRIIDTQYF; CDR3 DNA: TGTGCCAGTGCGGACAGGATAATCGATACGCAGTATTTT
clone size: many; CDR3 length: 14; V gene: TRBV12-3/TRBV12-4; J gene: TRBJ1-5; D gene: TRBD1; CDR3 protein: CASSLTRGNQPQHF; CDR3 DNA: TGTGCCAGCAGTTTAACCAGGGGGAATCAGCCCCAGCATTTT
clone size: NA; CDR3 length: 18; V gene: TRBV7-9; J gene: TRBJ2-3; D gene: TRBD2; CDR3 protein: CASSLAGMASGGPDTQYF; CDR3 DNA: TGTGCCAGCAGCTTAGCGGGGATGGCTAGCGGGGGCCCGGATACGCAGTATTTT
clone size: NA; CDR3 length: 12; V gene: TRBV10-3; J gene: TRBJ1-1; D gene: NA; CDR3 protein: CAISTGNTEAFF; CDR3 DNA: TGTGCCATCAGTACAGGGAACACTGAAGCTTTCTTT
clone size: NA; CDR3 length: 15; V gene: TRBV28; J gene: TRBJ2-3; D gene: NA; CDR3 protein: CASSNRSSGADTQYF; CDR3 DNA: TGTGCCAGCAGTAACCGGAGTAGCGGTGCAGATACGCAGTATTTT
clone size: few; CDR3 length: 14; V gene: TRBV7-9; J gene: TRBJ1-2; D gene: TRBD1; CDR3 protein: CASSGTGILYGYTF; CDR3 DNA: TGTGCCAGCAGCGGGACAGGGATTCTGTATGGCTACACCTTC
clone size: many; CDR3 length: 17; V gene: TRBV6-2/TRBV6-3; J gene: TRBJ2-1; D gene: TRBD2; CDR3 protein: CASSPSRLAGGPDEQFF; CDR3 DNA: TGTGCCAGCAGTCCCTCAAGACTAGCGGGGGGGCCGGATGAGCAGTTCTTC
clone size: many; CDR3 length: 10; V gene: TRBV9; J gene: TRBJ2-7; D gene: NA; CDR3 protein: CASAGNEQYF; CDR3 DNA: TGTGCCTCAGCCGGTAACGAGCAGTACTTC
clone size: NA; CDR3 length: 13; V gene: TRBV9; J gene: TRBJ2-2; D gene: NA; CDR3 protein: CASSGTSYGELFF; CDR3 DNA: TGTGCCAGCAGCGGGACTTCTTACGGGGAGCTGTTTTTT
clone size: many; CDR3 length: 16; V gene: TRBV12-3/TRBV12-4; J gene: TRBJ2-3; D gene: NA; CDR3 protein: CASSLGQDHSTDTQYF; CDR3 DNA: TGTGCCAGCAGTTTAGGGCAGGATCATAGCACAGATACGCAGTATTTT
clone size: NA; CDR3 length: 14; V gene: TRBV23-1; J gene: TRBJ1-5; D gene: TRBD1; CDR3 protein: CASSLDRDRQPQHF; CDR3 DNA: TGCGCCAGCAGTCTCGACAGGGATCGTCAGCCCCAGCATTTT
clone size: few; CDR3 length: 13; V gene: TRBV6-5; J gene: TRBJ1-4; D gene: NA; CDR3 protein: CASLGQGNEKLFF; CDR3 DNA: TGTGCCTCTCTCGGGCAGGGGAATGAAAAACTGTTTTTT
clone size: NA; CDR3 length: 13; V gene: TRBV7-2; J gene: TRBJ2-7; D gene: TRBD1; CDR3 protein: CASSRDSTREQYF; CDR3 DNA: TGTGCCAGCAGCCGGGACAGCACTCGGGAGCAGTACTTC
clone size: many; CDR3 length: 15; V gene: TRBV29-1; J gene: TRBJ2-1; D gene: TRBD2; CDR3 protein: CSVEGSSGRADEQFF; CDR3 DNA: TGCAGCGTTGAAGGGTCTAGCGGGAGGGCGGATGAGCAGTTCTTC
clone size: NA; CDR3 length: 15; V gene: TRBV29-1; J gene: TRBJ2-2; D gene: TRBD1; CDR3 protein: CSVDGTDSNTGELFF; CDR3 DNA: TGCAGCGTTGATGGGACAGATTCGAACACCGGGGAGCTGTTTTTT
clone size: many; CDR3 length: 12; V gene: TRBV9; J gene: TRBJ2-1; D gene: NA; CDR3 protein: CASSVGRNEQFF; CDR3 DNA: TGTGCCAGCAGCGTCGGGCGGAATGAGCAGTTCTTC
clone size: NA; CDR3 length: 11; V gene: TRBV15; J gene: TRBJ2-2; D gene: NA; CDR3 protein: CAAGGTGELFF; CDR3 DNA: TGTGCCGCAGGGGGGACCGGGGAGCTGTTTTTT
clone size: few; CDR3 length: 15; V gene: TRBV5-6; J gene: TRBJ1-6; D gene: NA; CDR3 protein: CASRWGSSYNSPLHF; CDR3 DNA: TGTGCCAGCAGGTGGGGGAGCTCCTATAATTCACCCCTCCACTTT
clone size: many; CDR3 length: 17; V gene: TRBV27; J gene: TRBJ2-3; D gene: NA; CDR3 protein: CASSRGQTIARTDTQYF; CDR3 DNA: TGTGCCAGCAGCCGAGGACAGACTATAGCAAGGACAGATACGCAGTATTTT
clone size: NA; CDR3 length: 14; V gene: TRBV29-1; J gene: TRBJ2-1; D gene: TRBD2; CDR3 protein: CSVPVAGDGVEQFF; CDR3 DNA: TGCAGCGTTCCCGTCGCGGGAGACGGGGTTGAGCAGTTCTTC
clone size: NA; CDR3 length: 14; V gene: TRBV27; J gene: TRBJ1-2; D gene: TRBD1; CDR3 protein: CASSLSTGGRGYTF; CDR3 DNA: TGTGCCAGCAGTTTAAGTACAGGGGGCCGGGGCTACACCTTC